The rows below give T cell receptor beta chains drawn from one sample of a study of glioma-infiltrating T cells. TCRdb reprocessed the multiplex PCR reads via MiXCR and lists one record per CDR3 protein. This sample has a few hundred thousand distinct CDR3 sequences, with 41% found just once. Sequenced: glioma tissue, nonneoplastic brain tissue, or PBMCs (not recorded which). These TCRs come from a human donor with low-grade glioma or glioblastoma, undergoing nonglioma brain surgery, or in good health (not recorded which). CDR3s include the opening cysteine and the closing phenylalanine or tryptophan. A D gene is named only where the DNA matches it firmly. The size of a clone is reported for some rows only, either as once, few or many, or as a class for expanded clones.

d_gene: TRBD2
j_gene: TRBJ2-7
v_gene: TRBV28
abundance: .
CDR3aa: CASPPAGRAHERYF
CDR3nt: TGTGCAAGCCCCCCCGCGGGGAGGGCCCACGAGCGGTACTTC

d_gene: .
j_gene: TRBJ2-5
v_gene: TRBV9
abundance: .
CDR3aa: CASSVGGRGQETQYF
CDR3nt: TGTGCCAGCAGCGTAGGAGGCAGGGGCCAAGAGACCCAGTACTTC

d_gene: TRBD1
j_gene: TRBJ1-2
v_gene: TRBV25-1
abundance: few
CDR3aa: CASSSRQGHGYGYTF
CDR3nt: TGTGCCAGCAGCAGCAGACAGGGGCACGGCTATGGCTACACCTTC

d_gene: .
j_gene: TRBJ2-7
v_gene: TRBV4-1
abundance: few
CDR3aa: CASSQAHGLNYEQYF
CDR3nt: TGCGCCAGCAGCCAAGCGCATGGGCTAAACTACGAGCAGTACTTC

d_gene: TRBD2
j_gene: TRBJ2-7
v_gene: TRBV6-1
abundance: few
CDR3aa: CASRLAVSYEQYF
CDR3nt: TGTGCCAGCAGACTAGCGGTATCCTACGAGCAGTACTTC

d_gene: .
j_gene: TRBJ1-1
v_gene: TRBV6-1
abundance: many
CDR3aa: CASSGTENTEAFF
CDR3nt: TGTGCCAGCAGCGGGACCGAGAACACTGAAGCTTTCTTT

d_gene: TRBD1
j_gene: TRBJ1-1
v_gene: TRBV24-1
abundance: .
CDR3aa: CATSGGGEAFF
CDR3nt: TGTGCCACCAGTGGAGGGGGCGAAGCTTTCTTT

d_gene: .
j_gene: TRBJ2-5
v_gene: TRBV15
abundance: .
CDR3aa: CATSRRKETQYF
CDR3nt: TGTGCCACCAGTAGACGAAAAGAGACCCAGTACTTC

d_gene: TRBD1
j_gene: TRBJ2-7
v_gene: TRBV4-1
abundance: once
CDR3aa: CASSQDPGQGSNEQYF
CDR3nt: TGCGCCAGCAGCCAAGATCCGGGACAGGGGTCCAACGAGCAGTACTTC

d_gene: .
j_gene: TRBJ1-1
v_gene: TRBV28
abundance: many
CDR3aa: CASMGWDQASTEAFF
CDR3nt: TGTGCCAGCATGGGGTGGGACCAGGCATCCACTGAAGCTTTCTTT

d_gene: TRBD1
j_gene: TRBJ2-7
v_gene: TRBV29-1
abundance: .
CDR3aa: CSVPTGVGPGGQYF
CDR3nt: TGCAGCGTGCCCACAGGGGTTGGTCCAGGCGGGCAGTACTTC

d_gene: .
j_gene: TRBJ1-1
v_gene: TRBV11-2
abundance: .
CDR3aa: CASSPVKPFRPLNTEAFF
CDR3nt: TGTGCCAGCAGCCCCGTAAAGCCTTTTCGCCCCCTGAACACTGAAGCTTTCTTT

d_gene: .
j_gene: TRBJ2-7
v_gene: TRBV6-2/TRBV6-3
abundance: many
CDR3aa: CASSYSIGASYF
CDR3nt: TGTGCCAGCAGTTACTCGATCGGGGCCTCATACTTC

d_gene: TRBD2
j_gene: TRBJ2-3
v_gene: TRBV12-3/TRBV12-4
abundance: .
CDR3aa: CASTSSGPDTQYF
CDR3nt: TGTGCCAGCACGAGTAGCGGGCCAGATACGCAGTATTTT

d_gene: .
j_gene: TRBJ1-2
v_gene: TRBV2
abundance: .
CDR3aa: CASSGFNSYQKGYTF
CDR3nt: TGTGCCAGCAGTGGGTTTAATTCGTATCAGAAGGGCTACACCTTC

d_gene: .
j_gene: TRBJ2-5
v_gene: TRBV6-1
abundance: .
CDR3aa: CASSNPRDRESSGSLGTQYF
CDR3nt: TGTGCCAGCAGTAACCCCCGGGACAGGGAGTCTAGCGGGAGTCTTGGGACCCAGTACTTC

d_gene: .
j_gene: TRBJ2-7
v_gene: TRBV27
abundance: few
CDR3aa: CASSPTRTYEQYF
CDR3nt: TGTGCCAGCAGTCCGACGCGGACCTACGAGCAGTACTTC

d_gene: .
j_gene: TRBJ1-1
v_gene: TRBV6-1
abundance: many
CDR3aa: CASSPTSYTEAFF
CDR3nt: TGTGCCAGCAGTCCTACCAGTTACACTGAAGCTTTCTTT

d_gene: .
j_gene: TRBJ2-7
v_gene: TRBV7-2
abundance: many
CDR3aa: CASSKWVSSYEQYF
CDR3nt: TGTGCCAGCAGCAAATGGGTCAGTTCCTACGAGCAGTACTTC

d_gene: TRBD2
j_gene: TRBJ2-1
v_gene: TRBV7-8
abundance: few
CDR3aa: CASSLSGGTYNEQFF
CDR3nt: TGTGCCAGCAGCTTAAGCGGGGGGACCTACAATGAGCAGTTCTTC

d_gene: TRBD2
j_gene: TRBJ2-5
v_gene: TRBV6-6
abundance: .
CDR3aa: CASSYSGLAGDKKTQYF
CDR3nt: TGTGCCAGCAGTTACTCCGGACTAGCGGGAGACAAGAAGACCCAGTACTTC

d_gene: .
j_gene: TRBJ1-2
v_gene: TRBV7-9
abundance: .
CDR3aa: CASSLVGFGYTF
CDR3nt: TGTGCCAGCAGCTTAGTAGGGTTTGGCTACACCTTC

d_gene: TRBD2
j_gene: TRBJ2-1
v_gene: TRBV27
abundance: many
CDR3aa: CASRLWTSGRLGEQFF
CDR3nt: TGTGCCAGCAGGCTATGGACTAGCGGGAGACTAGGAGAGCAGTTCTTC

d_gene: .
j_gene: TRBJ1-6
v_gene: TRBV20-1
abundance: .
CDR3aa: CSAPRDGGPSSYNSPLHF
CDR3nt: TGCAGTGCCCCCCGGGACGGGGGGCCAAGCTCCTATAATTCACCCCTCCACTTT

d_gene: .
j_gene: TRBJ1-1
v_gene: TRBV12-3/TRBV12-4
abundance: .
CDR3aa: CASQKMTENTEAFF
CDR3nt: TGTGCCAGCCAAAAGATGACAGAAAACACTGAAGCTTTCTTT

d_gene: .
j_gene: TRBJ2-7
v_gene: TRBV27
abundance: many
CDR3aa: CASRIAGGLNEQYF
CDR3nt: TGTGCCAGCAGGATTGCCGGAGGTCTCAACGAGCAGTACTTC

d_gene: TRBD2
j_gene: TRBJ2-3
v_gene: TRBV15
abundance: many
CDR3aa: CATSRDLTSGTDTQYF
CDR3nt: TGTGCCACCAGCAGAGATCTAACTAGCGGCACAGATACGCAGTATTTT

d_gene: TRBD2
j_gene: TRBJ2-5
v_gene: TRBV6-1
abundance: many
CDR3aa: CATSPAGSHQETQYF
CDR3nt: TGTGCCACTAGCCCAGCGGGGAGCCACCAAGAGACCCAGTACTTC

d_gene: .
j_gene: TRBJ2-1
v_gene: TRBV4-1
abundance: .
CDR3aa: CASSPDSSNEQFF
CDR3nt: TGCGCCAGCAGCCCGGACTCGTCCAATGAGCAGTTCTTC

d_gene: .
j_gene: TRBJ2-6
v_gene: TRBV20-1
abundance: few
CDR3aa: CSASYRSGANVLTF
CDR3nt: TGCAGTGCTAGTTACCGCTCTGGGGCCAACGTCCTGACTTTC

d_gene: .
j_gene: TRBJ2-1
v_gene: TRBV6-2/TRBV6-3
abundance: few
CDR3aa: CASSYTTYNEQFF
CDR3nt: TGTGCCAGCAGTTACACTACATACAATGAGCAGTTCTTC

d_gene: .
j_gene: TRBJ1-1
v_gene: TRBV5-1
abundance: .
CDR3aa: CASSLEARLGEAFF
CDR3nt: TGCGCCAGCAGCTTGGAGGCGAGGCTAGGTGAAGCTTTCTTT

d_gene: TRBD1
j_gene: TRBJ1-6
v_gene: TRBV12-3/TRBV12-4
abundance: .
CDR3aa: CASSLIGRAGGLNSPLHF
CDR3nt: TGTGCCAGCAGTTTAATCGGTCGGGCAGGGGGCTTGAATTCACCCCTCCACTTT

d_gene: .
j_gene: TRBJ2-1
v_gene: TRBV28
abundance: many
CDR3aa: CASTSAEYNEQFF
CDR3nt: TGTGCCAGCACCTCAGCGGAGTACAATGAGCAGTTCTTC

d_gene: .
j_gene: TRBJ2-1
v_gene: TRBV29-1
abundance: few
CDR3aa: CSVARPRRNNEQFF
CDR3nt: TGCAGCGTTGCTCGTCCTAGAAGGAACAATGAGCAGTTCTTC

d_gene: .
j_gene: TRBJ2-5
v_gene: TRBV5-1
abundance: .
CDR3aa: CASSATDGGETQYF
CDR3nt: TGCGCCAGCAGCGCGACAGATGGGGGAGAGACCCAGTACTTC

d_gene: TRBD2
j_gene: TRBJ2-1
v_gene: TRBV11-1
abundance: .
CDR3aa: CASSRRTSGTNNEQFF
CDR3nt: TGTGCCAGCAGCCGTAGGACTAGCGGGACTAACAATGAGCAGTTCTTC

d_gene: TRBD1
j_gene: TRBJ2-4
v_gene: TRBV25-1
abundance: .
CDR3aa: CASSADRGLTNIQYF
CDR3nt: TGTGCCAGCAGTGCCGACAGGGGGCTTACAAACATTCAGTACTTC

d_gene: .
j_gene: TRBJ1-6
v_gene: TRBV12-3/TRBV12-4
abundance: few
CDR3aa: CASSNGQLNSPLHF
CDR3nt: TGTGCCAGCAGTAACGGACAGTTGAATTCACCCCTCCACTTT